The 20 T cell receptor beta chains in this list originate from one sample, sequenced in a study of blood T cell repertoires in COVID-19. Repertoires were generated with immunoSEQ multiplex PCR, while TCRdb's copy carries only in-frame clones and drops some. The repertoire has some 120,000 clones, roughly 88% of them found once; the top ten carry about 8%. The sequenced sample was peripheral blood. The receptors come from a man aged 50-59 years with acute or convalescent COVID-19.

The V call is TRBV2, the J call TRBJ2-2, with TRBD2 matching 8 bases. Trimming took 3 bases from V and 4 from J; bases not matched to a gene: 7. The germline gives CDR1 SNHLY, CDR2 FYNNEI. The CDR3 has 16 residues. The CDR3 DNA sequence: TGTGCCAGCAGTGATTTCGCGGGAGGCTCCACCGGGGAGCTGTTTTTT. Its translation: CASSDFAGGSTGELFF. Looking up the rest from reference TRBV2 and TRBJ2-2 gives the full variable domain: EPEVTQTPSHQVTQMGQEVILRCVPISNHLYFYWYRQILGQKVEFLVSFYNNEISEKSEIFDDQFSVERPDGSNFTLKIRSTKLEDSAMYFCASSDFAGGSTGELFFGEGSRLTVL.

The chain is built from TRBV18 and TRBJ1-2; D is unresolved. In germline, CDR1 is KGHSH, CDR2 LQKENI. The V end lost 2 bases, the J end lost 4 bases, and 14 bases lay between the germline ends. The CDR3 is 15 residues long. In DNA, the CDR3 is TGTGCCAGCTCACCAGAGGTCCGGGTTAGCTATGGCTACACCTTC. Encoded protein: CASSPEVRVSYGYTF.

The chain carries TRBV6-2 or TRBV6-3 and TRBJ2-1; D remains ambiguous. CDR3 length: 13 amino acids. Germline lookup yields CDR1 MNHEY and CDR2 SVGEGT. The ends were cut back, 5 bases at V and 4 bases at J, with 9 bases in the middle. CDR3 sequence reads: CASSLDSYNEQFF. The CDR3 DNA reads TGTGCCAGCAGTCTAGACTCTTACAATGAGCAGTTCTTC.

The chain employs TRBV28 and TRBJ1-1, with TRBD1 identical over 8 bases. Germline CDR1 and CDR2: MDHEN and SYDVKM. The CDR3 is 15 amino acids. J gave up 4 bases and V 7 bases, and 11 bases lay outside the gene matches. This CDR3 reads CASTLPGGRGTEAFF. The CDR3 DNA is TGTGCCAGCACCCTACCAGGGGGCCGAGGCACTGAAGCTTTCTTT.

The CDR3 spells CASSVVAGGSEQYF. CDR3 coding DNA: TGTGCCAGCAGCGTAGTGGCGGGGGGTAGCGAGCAGTACTTC. The chain recombines TRBV9 with TRBJ2-7; the match to TRBD2 covers 8 bases. The CDR3 consists of 14 residues. The germline CDR1 and CDR2 sequences are SGDLS and YYNGEE. J gave up 6 bases and V 0 bases, and 5 bases lay outside the gene matches.

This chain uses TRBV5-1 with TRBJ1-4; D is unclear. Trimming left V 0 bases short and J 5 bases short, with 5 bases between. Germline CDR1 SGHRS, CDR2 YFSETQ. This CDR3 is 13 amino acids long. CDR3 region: CASSLGANEKLFF. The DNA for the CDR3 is TGCGCCAGCAGCTTGGGAGCGAATGAAAAACTGTTTTTT.

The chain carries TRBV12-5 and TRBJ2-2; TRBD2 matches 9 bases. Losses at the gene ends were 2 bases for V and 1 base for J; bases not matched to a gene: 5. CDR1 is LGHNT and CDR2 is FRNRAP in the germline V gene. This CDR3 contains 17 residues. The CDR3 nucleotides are TGTGCTAGTGGTTTGTTGCTAGCGGGATTGAACACCGGGGAGCTGTTTTTT. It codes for CASGLLLAGLNTGELFF.

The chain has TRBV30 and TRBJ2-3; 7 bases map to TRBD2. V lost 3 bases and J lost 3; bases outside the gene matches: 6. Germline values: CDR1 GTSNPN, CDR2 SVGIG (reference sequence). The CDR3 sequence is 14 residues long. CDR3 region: CAWSPTSPTDTQYF. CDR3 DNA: TGTGCCTGGAGCCCGACTAGCCCTACAGATACGCAGTATTTT.

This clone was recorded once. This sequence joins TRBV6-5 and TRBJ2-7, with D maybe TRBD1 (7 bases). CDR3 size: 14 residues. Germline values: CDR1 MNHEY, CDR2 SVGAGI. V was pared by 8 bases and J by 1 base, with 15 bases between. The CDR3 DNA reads TGTGCCAGCCGCCGGACAGGAGGGTCCTACGAGCAGTACTTC. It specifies CASRRTGGSYEQYF.

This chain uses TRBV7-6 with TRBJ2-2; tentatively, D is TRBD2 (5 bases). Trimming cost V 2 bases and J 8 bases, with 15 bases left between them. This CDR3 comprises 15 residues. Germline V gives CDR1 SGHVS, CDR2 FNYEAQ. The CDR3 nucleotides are TGTGCCAGCAGCTTACGGGGTGGAAATTGGGGGGAGCTGTTTTTT. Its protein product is CASSLRGGNWGELFF.

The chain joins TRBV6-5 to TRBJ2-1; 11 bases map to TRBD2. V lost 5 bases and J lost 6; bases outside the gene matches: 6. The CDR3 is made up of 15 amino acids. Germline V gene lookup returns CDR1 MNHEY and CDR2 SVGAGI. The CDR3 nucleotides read TGTGCCAGCAGTCTTGATAGCGGGAGGGTCAATGAGCAGTTCTTC. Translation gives CASSLDSGRVNEQFF.

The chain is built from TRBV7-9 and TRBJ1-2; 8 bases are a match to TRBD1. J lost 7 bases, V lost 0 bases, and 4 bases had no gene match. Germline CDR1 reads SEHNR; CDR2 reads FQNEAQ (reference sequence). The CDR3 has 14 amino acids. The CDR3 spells CASSLAETGVGYTF. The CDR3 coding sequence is TGTGCCAGCAGCTTAGCTGAGACAGGGGTTGGCTACACCTTC.

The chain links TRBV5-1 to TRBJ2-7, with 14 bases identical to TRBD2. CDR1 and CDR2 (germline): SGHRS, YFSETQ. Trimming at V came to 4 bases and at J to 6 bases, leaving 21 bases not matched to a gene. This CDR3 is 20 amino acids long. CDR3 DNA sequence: TGCGCCAGCAGCCCACGGGAGGGACTAGCGGGAGCTCCCCGTGGCCCCGAGCAGTACTTC. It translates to CASSPREGLAGAPRGPEQYF.

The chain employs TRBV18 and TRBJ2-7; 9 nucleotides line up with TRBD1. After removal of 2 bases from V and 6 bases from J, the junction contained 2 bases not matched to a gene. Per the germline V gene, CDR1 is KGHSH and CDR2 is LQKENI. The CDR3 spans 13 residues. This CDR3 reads CASSPGTGSEQYF. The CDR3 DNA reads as TGTGCCAGCTCACCAGGGACAGGGTCCGAGCAGTACTTC.

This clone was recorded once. CDR3 sequence (DNA): TGTGCCAGCAGCTCAGGGGACAGGGGAGGTACTGAAGCTTTCTTT. Its protein product is CASSSGDRGGTEAFF. The chain has TRBV5-6 and TRBJ1-1; TRBD1 matches at 10 bases. Germline V lookup: CDR1 SGHDT, CDR2 YYEEEE. The CDR3 covers 15 residues. With V trimmed by 3 bases and J by 5 bases, 7 bases remained unmatched.

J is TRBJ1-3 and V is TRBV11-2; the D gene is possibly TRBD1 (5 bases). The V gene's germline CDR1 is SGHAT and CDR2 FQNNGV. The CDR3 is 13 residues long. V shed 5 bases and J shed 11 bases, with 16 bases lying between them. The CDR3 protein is CASSQGSWASIYF. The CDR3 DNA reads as TGTGCCAGCAGCCAGGGTTCTTGGGCTTCCATATATTTT.

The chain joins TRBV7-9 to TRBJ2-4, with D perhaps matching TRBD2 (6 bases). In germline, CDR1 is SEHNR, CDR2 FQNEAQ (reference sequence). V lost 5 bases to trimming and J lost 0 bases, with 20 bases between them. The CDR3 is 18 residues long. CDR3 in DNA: TGTGCCAGCAGCCGTCAGACTAGTCTATTACTAGCCAAAAACATTCAGTACTTC. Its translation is CASSRQTSLLLAKNIQYF.

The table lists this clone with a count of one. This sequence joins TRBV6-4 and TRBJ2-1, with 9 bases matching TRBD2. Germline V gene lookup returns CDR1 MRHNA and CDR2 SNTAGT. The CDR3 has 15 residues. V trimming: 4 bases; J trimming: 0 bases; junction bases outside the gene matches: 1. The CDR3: CASSVSGSSYNEQFF. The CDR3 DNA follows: TGTGCCAGCAGTGTTAGCGGGAGCTCCTACAATGAGCAGTTCTTC.

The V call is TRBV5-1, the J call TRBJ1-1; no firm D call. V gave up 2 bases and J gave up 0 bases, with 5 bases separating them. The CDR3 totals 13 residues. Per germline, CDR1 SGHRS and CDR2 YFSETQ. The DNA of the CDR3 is TGCGCCAGCAGCTTTAGCATGAACACTGAAGCTTTCTTT. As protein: CASSFSMNTEAFF. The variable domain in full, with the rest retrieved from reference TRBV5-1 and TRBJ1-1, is KAGVTQTPRYLIKTRGQQVTLSCSPISGHRSVSWYQQTPGQGLQFLFEYFSETQRNKGNFPGRFSGRQFSNSRSEMNVSTLELGDSALYLCASSFSMNTEAFFGQGTRLTVV.

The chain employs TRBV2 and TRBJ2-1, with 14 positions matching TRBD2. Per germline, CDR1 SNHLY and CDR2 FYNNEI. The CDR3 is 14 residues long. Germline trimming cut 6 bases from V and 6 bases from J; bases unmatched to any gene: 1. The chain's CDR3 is CASRTSGRANEQFF. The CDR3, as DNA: TGTGCCAGCAGGACTAGCGGGAGGGCCAATGAGCAGTTCTTC.